One and the same sample provided the 5 T cell receptor beta chains below, sequenced in a study of blood T cells in healthy people across ages. Together with a sample-barcoded 5' primer, a J-beta primer mix was included in a second PCR lasting about 7 to 12 cycles. MiXCR, run by TCRdb on the 5' RACE reads, gives a single entry per CDR3 protein. The sample lists about 830,000 distinct CDR3 sequences, about 62% occurring once. Sequenced: blood. The receptor set was obtained from a man aged 25 to 40 in good health.

The chain is built from TRBV11-1 and TRBJ2-1, with D perhaps being TRBD1 or TRBD2 (5 bases each). The CDR3 consists of 14 residues. V lost 8 bases to trimming and J lost 4 bases, with 15 bases between them. CDR1 and CDR2 (germline): SGHAT, FQDESV (reference sequence). The CDR3 spells CASQPGTDYNEQFF. CDR3 in DNA: TGTGCCAGCCAACCCGGGACCGATTACAATGAGCAGTTCTTC.

The CDR3, as DNA: TGTGCCAGCAGGGAGTATTCCCGAGGGTACAATGAGCAGTTCTTC. Amino acids: CASREYSRGYNEQFF. This chain connects TRBV6-1 to TRBJ2-1, with TRBD2 as a possible D gene (5 bases). The CDR3 covers 15 residues. Germline CDR1 and CDR2: MNHNS and SASEGT. The V end lost 6 bases, the J end lost 4 bases, and 16 bases lay between the germline ends.

The gene calls are TRBV11-3 and TRBJ2-5; weak D call: TRBD1 (6 bases). The CDR3 runs 15 residues. Germline CDR1 reads SGHNT; CDR2 reads YENEEA. Trimming took off 5 bases at V and 6 bases at J, with 19 bases between the two ends. DNA of the CDR3: TGTGCCAGCAGCCTGGGACACGGTGAGGGAAAGACCCAGTACTTC. Amino acid sequence: CASSLGHGEGKTQYF.

This clonotype was picked up a small number of times. The J gene is TRBJ2-5, the V gene TRBV7-9, with TRBD1 matching 11 bases. V was clipped by 4 bases and J by 11 bases; unmatched bases: 18. The germline V gene encodes CDR1 SEHNR and CDR2 FQNEAQ (reference sequence). The length of the CDR3 is 17 residues. CDR3 sequence reads: CASSSIRSDRGLGEQYF. The CDR3 DNA reads TGTGCCAGCAGCTCCATTCGATCGGACAGGGGGCTAGGGGAGCAGTACTTC.

The chain recombines TRBV3-1 with TRBJ2-3; tentative D call: TRBD2 (5 bases). Trimming shortened V by 3 bases and J by 2 bases, and 12 bases separated the two germline ends. CDR3 length: 15 residues. CDR1 LGHDT and CDR2 YNNKEL come from the germline V gene (reference sequence). CDR3: CASSQGGRPTDTQYF. CDR3 DNA: TGTGCCAGCAGCCAGGGCGGGCGACCCACAGATACGCAGTATTTT.